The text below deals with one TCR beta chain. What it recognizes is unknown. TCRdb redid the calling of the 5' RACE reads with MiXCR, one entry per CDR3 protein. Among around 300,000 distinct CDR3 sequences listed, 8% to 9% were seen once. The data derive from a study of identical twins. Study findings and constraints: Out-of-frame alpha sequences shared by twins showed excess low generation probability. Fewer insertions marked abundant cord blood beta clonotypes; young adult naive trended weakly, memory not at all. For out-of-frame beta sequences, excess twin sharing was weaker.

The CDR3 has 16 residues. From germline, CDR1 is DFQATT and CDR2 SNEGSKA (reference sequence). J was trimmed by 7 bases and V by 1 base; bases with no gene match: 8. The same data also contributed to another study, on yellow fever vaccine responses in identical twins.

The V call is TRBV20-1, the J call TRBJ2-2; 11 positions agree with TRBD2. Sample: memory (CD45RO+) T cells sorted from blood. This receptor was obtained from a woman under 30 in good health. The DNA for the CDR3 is TGCAGTGCTAGAGGGGGTAGCGGGGGGGCCTACGGGGAGCTGTTTTTT. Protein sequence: CSARGGSGGAYGELFF.